The 24 T cell receptor beta chains listed next were all sequenced from one sample in a study of CD8+ T cells in alopecia areata. It was cDNA, reverse transcribed from extracted RNA, that served as the sequencing template. The protocol was immunoSEQ multiplex PCR, while the TCRdb copy is restricted to in-frame clones and leaves out a portion. Among 90,000 to 100,000 clones, under 70% were seen once, and the ten largest hold roughly 16%. Specified treatment: oral pan-JAK inhibitor, 5-10 mg twice daily. The sample was CD8+ T cells sorted from blood, taken at week 4, from a patient treated with tofacitinib. The receptor source for this set is a human donor with alopecia areata.

There are a few counts of this clone. J is TRBJ1-2 and V is TRBV4-1; D gene unclear. This CDR3 region has 14 residues. Germline V gene lookup returns CDR1 MGHRA and CDR2 YSYEKL. V dropped 1 base and J dropped 7 bases, with 13 bases sitting between them. The CDR3 sequence: CASSQVNARSGYTF. In DNA form, the CDR3 reads TGCGCCAGCAGCCAAGTAAATGCGCGGAGTGGCTACACCTTC.

This clone was seen ten or more times. The gene calls are TRBV2 and TRBJ1-1, with D tentatively TRBD1 (5 bases). This CDR3 is 15 amino acids long. The V gene's germline CDR1 is SNHLY and CDR2 FYNNEI. V gave up 3 bases and J gave up 0 bases, with 11 bases separating them. CDR3 DNA: TGTGCCAGCAGTGACGGCGGGACCCTGAACACTGAAGCTTTCTTT. Translating gives CASSDGGTLNTEAFF.

Only a few counts were recorded for this clone. A far larger clone differs by one base, so this is likely a read error. The genes are TRBV5-1 and TRBJ1-2, with a possible D match to TRBD1 (5 bases). V lost 0 bases to trimming and J lost 5 bases, with 14 bases between them. CDR3 size: 15 residues. Germline V gives CDR1 SGHRS, CDR2 YFSETQ. The CDR3 loop reads CASSLALTGVYGYTF. The CDR3 DNA reads TGCGCCAGCAGCTTGGCCCTAACGGGGGTTTATGGCTACACCTTC.

In its sample, this clone was seen a few times. Its ends do not fully match the called genes, so a read error is possible. CDR3 nucleotide sequence: TGTGCCAGCAGTAACTCCCACGAGCAGTACTTC. Translation: CASSNSHEQYF. This chain joins TRBV27 and TRBJ2-7; no firm D call. Germline V CDR1 and CDR2: MNHEY, SMNVEV (reference sequence). This CDR3 has 11 amino acids.

The V call is TRBV9, the J call TRBJ2-7; the D gene is possibly TRBD2 (6 bases). The CDR3 consists of 13 residues. The V gene lost 0 bases and the J gene lost 5 bases, with 9 bases spanning the gap. Germline loops: CDR1 SGDLS, CDR2 YYNGEE. CDR3 residues: CASSVGGGHEQYF. The CDR3 DNA sequence: TGTGCCAGCAGCGTAGGCGGAGGGCACGAGCAGTACTTC.

The rearrangement joins TRBV15 to TRBJ2-7, with D tentatively TRBD2 (5 bases). CDR1 is LNHNV, CDR2 YYDKDF, per germline (reference sequence). The CDR3 covers 16 residues. V gave up 1 base and J gave up 0 bases, with 13 bases separating them. In nucleotides, the CDR3 is TGTGCCACCAGCAGAGGAACAGCGGCTAGCTCCTACGAGCAGTACTTC. It yields the protein CATSRGTAASSYEQYF.

This clone was counted once. As DNA, the CDR3 is TGTGCCAGTAGTATTAGCACTGAGCAGTTCTTC. Its translation is CASSISTEQFF. This chain joins TRBV19 and TRBJ2-1; D unresolved. The CDR3 is 11 residues long. Germline V gene sequence: CDR1 LNHDA, CDR2 SQIVND (reference sequence). Trimming took 3 bases from V and 9 from J, leaving 6 bases between them.

The V and J genes are TRBV6-1 and TRBJ2-2; tentative D call: TRBD2 (5 bases). Between the trimmed V and J ends, which lost 5 bases and 5 bases, there was a span of 12 bases. The germline V gene encodes CDR1 MNHNS and CDR2 SASEGT. This CDR3 region has 14 residues. For the CDR3, the DNA is TGTGCCAGCAGTCAACTTGGAGGAACCGGGGAGCTGTTTTTT. This codes for CASSQLGGTGELFF.

The chain employs TRBV7-2 and TRBJ1-1, with D perhaps TRBD1 (5 bases). The V gene's germline CDR1 is SGHTA and CDR2 FQGNSA. With 4 bases removed from V and 4 bases from J, the gap between germline ends came to 16 bases. The CDR3 is made up of 15 amino acids. Written as DNA, the CDR3 is TGTGCCAGCAGCTCCATCGTTTGGGGACGCACTGAAGCTTTCTTT. Amino acids: CASSSIVWGRTEAFF.

The gene calls are TRBV13 and TRBJ2-7; 11 nucleotides align to TRBD2. The CDR3 spans 15 residues. The V and J ends lost 5 bases and 3 bases, in that order; junction bases with no gene match: 6. Germline V gene lookup returns CDR1 PRHDT and CDR2 FYEKMQ (reference sequence). This chain's CDR3 is CASSPYSGGDYEQYF. In DNA form, the CDR3 reads TGTGCCAGCAGCCCCTATAGCGGGGGGGACTACGAGCAGTACTTC. The whole variable domain, filled in from reference TRBV13 and TRBJ2-7, reads AAGVIQSPRHLIKEKRETATLKCYPIPRHDTVYWYQQGPGQDPQFLISFYEKMQSDKGSIPDRFSAQQFSDYHSELNMSSLELGDSALYFCASSPYSGGDYEQYFGPGTRLTVT.

The V call is TRBV2, the J call TRBJ2-7; D uncertain. The CDR3 spans 11 residues. Between the trimmed V and J ends, which lost 4 bases and 4 bases, there was a span of 5 bases. The germline V gene encodes CDR1 SNHLY and CDR2 FYNNEI. The CDR3 nucleotides are TGTGCCAGCAGTGTTAATTACGAGCAGTACTTC. This codes for CASSVNYEQYF. The variable domain in full, with the rest retrieved from reference TRBV2 and TRBJ2-7, is EPEVTQTPSHQVTQMGQEVILRCVPISNHLYFYWYRQILGQKVEFLVSFYNNEISEKSEIFDDQFSVERPDGSNFTLKIRSTKLEDSAMYFCASSVNYEQYFGPGTRLTVT.

This sequence joins TRBV7-9 and TRBJ2-1; D may be TRBD1 or TRBD2 (5 bases each). CDR1 SEHNR and CDR2 FQNEAQ come from the germline V gene (reference sequence). This CDR3 is built from 14 residues. V was clipped by 5 bases and J by 12 bases, with 20 bases between them. CDR3: CASSPVAFGDGQFF. DNA of the CDR3: TGTGCCAGCAGCCCCGTTGCGTTCGGGGACGGGCAGTTCTTC.

This sequence joins TRBV29-1 and TRBJ1-1, with unresolved D. The V gene's germline CDR1 is SQVTM and CDR2 ANQGSEA. The length of the CDR3 is 12 residues. V lost 0 bases to trimming and J lost 3 bases, with 5 bases between them. The CDR3, as DNA: TGCAGCGTTGAAGAGGGGTACACTGAAGCTTTCTTT. This encodes CSVEEGYTEAFF.

This clone turned up a few times. The chain employs TRBV27 and TRBJ1-5, with TRBD1 as a possible D gene (5 bases). Trimming shortened V by 8 bases and J by 7 bases, and 15 bases separated the two germline ends. CDR1 and CDR2 (germline): MNHEY, SMNVEV (reference sequence). The CDR3 consists of 13 residues. The CDR3 DNA is TGTGCCAGCGGTTCGGGGGAGGGGCAGCCCCAGCATTTT. It translates to CASGSGEGQPQHF.

V gene TRBV4-2 combines with J gene TRBJ2-5; a possible D gene is TRBD2 (5 bases). Germline CDR1 LGHNA, CDR2 YNFKEQ. Trimming cost V 5 bases and J 5 bases, with 21 bases left between them. The CDR3 sequence is 16 residues long. CDR3 amino acids: CASSLYPAAGGETQYF. CDR3 in DNA: TGTGCCAGCAGCTTGTATCCTGCGGCAGGCGGGGAGACCCAGTACTTC.

The chain employs TRBV10-3 and TRBJ2-1, with 8 bases identical to TRBD2. Germline V gene lookup returns CDR1 ENHRY and CDR2 SYGVKD. The CDR3 consists of 18 residues. V lost 4 bases to trimming and J lost 7 bases; unmatched junction nucleotides: 18. CDR3 in DNA: TGTGCCATCAGTGTATTTCATAGGACTAGCAGGGACCGGAATGAGCAGTTCTTC. This translates into CAISVFHRTSRDRNEQFF.

The chain couples TRBV6-4 to TRBJ2-1, with 11 bases identical to TRBD2. The J segment lost 9 bases and the V segment lost 5 bases, leaving 9 bases of the junction unmatched. The V gene's germline CDR1 is MRHNA and CDR2 SNTAGT. The CDR3 is 15 residues long. The CDR3 DNA follows: TGTGCCAGCAGTTACACTAGCGGGAGAACGAGTGAGCAGTTCTTC. It codes for CASSYTSGRTSEQFF.

This clone has a single count. The rearrangement joins TRBV27 to TRBJ2-7; D is uncertain. Germline assignment: CDR1 MNHEY and CDR2 SMNVEV (reference sequence). There are 12 residues in the CDR3. Trimming left V 5 bases short and J 7 bases short, with 12 bases between. CDR3 region: CASSPNGLEQYF. CDR3 coding DNA: TGTGCCAGCAGTCCCAACGGTCTAGAGCAGTACTTC.

This clone was picked up many times. The gene calls are TRBV29-1 and TRBJ1-5, with D tentatively TRBD1 (5 bases). CDR3 length: 12 residues. Per the germline V gene, CDR1 is SQVTM and CDR2 is ANQGSEA. V lost 4 bases and J lost 6, with 10 bases in between. The CDR3 bases are TGCAGCGTTGTGTTTCAGGGTCAGCCCCAGCATTTT. As protein: CSVVFQGQPQHF.

The V and J genes are TRBV15 and TRBJ2-3; D unresolved. The CDR3 sequence is 13 residues long. V was clipped by 2 bases and J by 8 bases, with 11 bases between them. Looked up from germline, CDR1 is LNHNV and CDR2 is YYDKDF (reference sequence). CDR3 sequence: CATSRPPVGTQYF. CDR3 coding DNA: TGTGCCACCAGCAGACCCCCGGTTGGTACGCAGTATTTT. Full variable domain (rest looked up from reference TRBV15 and TRBJ2-3): DAMVIQNPRYQVTQFGKPVTLSCSQTLNHNVMYWYQQKSSQAPKLLFHYYDKDFNNEADTPDNFQSRRPNTSFCFLDIRSPGLGDTAMYLCATSRPPVGTQYFGPGTRLTVL.

The rearrangement joins TRBV4-3 to TRBJ1-2, with 8 bases lining up with TRBD1. The V and J ends lost 0 bases and 7 bases, in that order; junction bases with no gene match: 4. Germline CDR1 and CDR2: LGHNA and YSLEER. The CDR3 is 14 amino acids. The CDR3 nucleotides read TGCGCCAGCAGCCAAGATCGGACAGGGACTGGCTACACCTTC. It is translated as CASSQDRTGTGYTF.

This clone was observed a single time. The gene calls are TRBV2 and TRBJ1-2, with 11 bases fitting TRBD1. The CDR3 runs 15 residues. The junction had 2 bases not matched to a gene; V was cut back by 1 base and J by 4 bases. Germline V lookup: CDR1 SNHLY, CDR2 FYNNEI. The CDR3 here is CASSEGTGGTYGYTF. For the CDR3, the DNA is TGTGCCAGCAGTGAAGGGACAGGGGGCACCTATGGCTACACCTTC.

This clone has more than one count but fewer than ten. The rearrangement links TRBV29-1 to TRBJ2-1; possibly TRBD2 for D (7 bases). CDR1 and CDR2 from the germline V gene are SQVTM and ANQGSEA. The CDR3 runs 13 residues. The V end lost 7 bases, the J end lost 9 bases, and 19 bases lay between the germline ends. The CDR3: CSGEGGDAGEQFF. CDR3 coding DNA: TGCAGCGGGGAGGGGGGCGATGCGGGTGAGCAGTTCTTC.

The sample holds one count of this clone. The J gene is TRBJ2-7, the V gene TRBV14, with 9 bases matching TRBD1. This CDR3 spans 15 amino acids. Germline values: CDR1 SGHDN, CDR2 FVKESK. J was trimmed by 3 bases and V by 4 bases; bases with no gene match: 7. CDR3 protein: CASSPGQGAVYEQYF. The CDR3 DNA is TGTGCCAGCAGCCCGGGACAGGGAGCTGTCTACGAGCAGTACTTC.